This entry is about one T cell receptor (beta chain). This clone's antigen is unknown. Base qualities are not provided; no much larger clone lies one nucleotide away. This sample is drawn from a study of cytomegalovirus exposure and HLA in healthy donors (dated by TCRdb to about 2017). As for the study more broadly: According to an earlier analysis of around 600 of the donors, about 179 million T cells yielded 117 million unique TCR beta sequences and 276 Gb of sequence data. The aim of the study was to test whether cataloging public T cell receptors could identify signatures of past pathogen exposure. The number of typed donors differed by locus: roughly 629-630 for A, B, C, DRB1 and DQB1; roughly 510 for DQA1; about 600 for DPA1; and 400 to 480 for DPB1. Among around 400 genotyped donors of the cohort, an average of about 220,000 unique TCR beta nucleotide sequences was sequenced per donor, of which about 18% were non-productive. Rather than using new phenotypic data, the later analysis identified candidate immune exposures from TCR beta sequences and from how often those sequences occurred across donors. A separate validation cohort of roughly 120 different subjects was used in addition to the roughly 700-subject first cohort. The study used immunosequencing to profile the T cell repertoires of more than 650 subjects and linked those repertoires to cytomegalovirus serostatus. Genome-wide SNP genotypes for about 60% of the 666 donors were used in a later genetic analysis, which treated that subset as a discovery cohort. An early release covering approximately 600 HLA-typed donors comprised approximately 300 gigabases of sequencing data and 85 million to 100 million unique TCR sequences. Every discovery cohort repertoire had been produced on one sequencing platform. The genetic ancestry cluster associated with self-reported Caucasian donors included 80% to 90% of the 398 genotyped donors. The study combined high-throughput TCR immunosequencing, statistical association of individual TCRs with disease status, and machine learning to predict cytomegalovirus infection status. Donor age, sex, ethnicity and CMV serostatus were compiled alongside the repertoire data. To decide whether each TCR beta V gene segment behaved as functional or pseudogenic, an earlier analysis of fewer than 750 of the donors relied on high-throughput TCR beta sequencing. HLA typing included class I and class II loci at four-digit resolution. A handful of DR-DQ haplotypes were handled as single units for association and clustering because linkage in the cohort was strong. A later analysis re-examined previously published TCR beta repertoires from roughly 650 donors and added high-resolution HLA genotyping to investigate patterns of TCR occurrence.

The cohort comprised 666 healthy bone marrow donors. At the time of sampling, all cohort members were nominally healthy, though unrecorded immune exposures were likely present. The donor was CMV seropositive and was included in the group of 250 to 300 seropositive cohort members. A peripheral blood sample was provided by each donor, and peripheral blood mononuclear cells were used for TCR beta sequencing. The Qiagen DNeasy Blood Extraction Kit was used to extract genomic DNA from the blood cell samples. Study-level results and caveats: The presence/absence analyses assumed that sequencing depth was roughly uniform across donors, and that assumption may not be true. In a later analysis, HLA-associated TCR beta chains showed more clonal expansion and lower generation probabilities than non-associated chains that were equally common. When HLA alleles, especially DR and DQ, strongly co-occurred, TCR associations were difficult to assign to individual alleles. A total of fewer than 200 TCR beta chains were listed by the study as associated with cytomegalovirus. Immune exposure information for the cohort was limited to CMV serostatus. Across donors, most TCR sequences were observed very rarely, whereas some public TCRs were present in many individuals. A later analysis found that TCR association rates varied across HLA loci, with DRB1 alleles showing the most associated TCRs and HLA-C alleles the fewest. A later analysis associated 16,951 TCR beta sequences with specific HLA alleles at a false discovery rate of 0.05. Several of the top co-occurrence clusters appeared to be linked to parvovirus B19, influenza, CMV and Epstein-Barr virus, according to a later analysis. A later genetic analysis reported fewer N-insertions in productive TCRs among donors in an Asian-associated ancestry cluster than the approximately 670-donor mean. An association between a missense DCLRE1C variant and V-gene and J-gene trimming of TCR beta chains was found in a later genetic analysis and replicated in an independent cohort. A later analysis found that most CMV-associated TCR beta chains appeared HLA-restricted, with HLA associations seemingly driven largely by CMV exposure. HLA typing was unavailable for some donors at each locus, so association tests used only the typed subset. This cohort had only TCR beta chains sequenced, and the lack of alpha or paired-chain data limited which features could be detected. A further reported finding was that TCR beta sequences accurately predicted the HLA-A and HLA-B alleles for most subjects in the first cohort. Three of the identified cytomegalovirus-associated TCR beta chains were confirmed in vitro to be specific for cytomegalovirus antigens. About 17 rarely observed V segments, including chromosome 9 orphons, were excluded from the earlier analysis of about 610 of the donors because counts were too low. A cluster of highly shared sequence variants was judged likely to be a technical artifact of the sequencing pipeline. In an earlier analysis of about 550 of the donors, most TCR beta V segments were observed in productive rearrangements about 87% or about 30% of the time, broadly matching IMGT annotations. The authors suggested that the approach could potentially be extended to other disease states and immunological phenotypes. The classifier was reported to diagnose cytomegalovirus status with high specificity and sensitivity in both the original and validation cohorts. The 87-base-pair reads could not distinguish some IMGT-functional V segments, including TRBV6-2 and TRBV6-3, so those segments were excluded. Correlated functional status among segregating V segments might reflect linkage disequilibrium, but an unknown experimental factor could not be ruled out.

The library relied on the immunoSEQ multiplex PCR assay. For the multiplex PCR, a mixture combining 60 forward primers for TCR Vbeta segments and 13 reverse primers for TCR Jbeta segments was used. The CDR3 region of rearranged TCR beta genes was amplified from genomic DNA by a multiplex PCR assay. The amplified TCR beta libraries were sequenced on the Illumina HiSeq System as 87-base-pair reads. Processing in the source paper ran as follows. A later analysis counted 75 million to 100 million unique TCR beta chains across the 550 to 750 repertoires, and roughly 10 million of these chains were shared by at least two donors. Raw reads were error-corrected and collapsed into unique sequences by a nearest-neighbor algorithm in which closely related sequences were merged to remove PCR and sequencing errors. V, D and J gene segments were assigned by aligning CDR3 sequences to IMGT reference sequences. Each retained sequence needed at least a six-nucleotide match to both a V gene segment and a J gene segment. Rearrangements were called productive when the CDR3 lacked stop codons and stayed in frame with V and J; all others were non-productive. Following IMGT convention, CDR3 was defined as the stretch from the second conserved V-encoded cysteine up to the conserved J-encoded phenylalanine. Sequences without an unambiguous match to a single V gene segment were excluded from the earlier analysis of about 600 of the donors. An earlier analysis of fewer than 750 of the donors called V segments functional above 56.7% productive rearrangements and segregating when the between-donor standard deviation exceeded 5%. To diagnose cytomegalovirus status from the catalog of TCR beta chain sequences, a statistical classification framework was built. V and J gene assignment, in a later analysis, came from comparing TCR nucleotide sequences with IMGT/GENE-DB human TR gene sequences. Using the TCRdist pipeline, a later analysis assigned CDR3 sequences along with most-parsimonious VDJ recombination scenarios. A later analysis defined each TCR beta chain by its CDR3 amino acid sequence plus V-gene family, and excluded reads lacking a unique V-gene family. A later analysis removed 600 or so highly shared, low-generation-probability nucleotide sequences to deal with suspected cross-contamination and a sequencing artifact. A later analysis calculated a clonal expansion index for each public chain from normalized within-repertoire ranks of inferred template counts. A later analysis computed generation probabilities with a VDJ recombination model fitted to out-of-frame rearrangements, and checked the results against IGoR. A later analysis scored TCR-TCR, TCR-HLA and TCR-CMV co-occurrence with hypergeometric tests, applying a repertoire-size bias correction to TCR pairs. False discovery rates were estimated in a later analysis by permuting HLA or CMV assignments 20 times. A later analysis grouped co-occurring TCRs with DBSCAN, adding TCRdist sequence similarity when clustering within HLA-allele-positive subsets. Repertoires with fewer than 30,000 or more than 120,000 public chains were left out of co-occurrence clustering, as were five repertoires with anomalous nucleotide sharing. Here the immuneACCESS table is served through TCRdb, limited to in-frame sequences with V and J called. Missing clones are a known gap in these copies; in checked studies unresolved V genes cover under half, and the rest lacks a known reason. V, J and clone size derive from that table, while D and trimming were established from the DNA sequence. This sample gives some 150,000 clones in total; approximately 81% of them show up just once. In total, the top ten clones hold more than 3.5% of the sample.

The germline V gene gives CDR1 as MDHEN and CDR2 as SYDVKM. Trimming accounts for 3 bases at V and 0 bases at J, while the number of junction bases matched to no gene is 14. From its cysteine to its phenylalanine, the CDR3 spans 20 amino acids. Of all the DNA, just the CDR3 is kept, 60 bases in frame from base 1. The clonotype comes from a woman in her thirties or forties in good health and CMV-seropositive. Source material: PBMCs. Here the chain combines TRBV28 and TRBJ2-6, with 7 bases in between that match TRBD1. The CDR3 protein: CASSFTGWTGGNSGANVLTF. The DNA is as follows: TGTGCCAGCAGTTTTACGGGGTGGACAGGTGGTAACTCTGGGGCCAACGTCCTGACTTTC.